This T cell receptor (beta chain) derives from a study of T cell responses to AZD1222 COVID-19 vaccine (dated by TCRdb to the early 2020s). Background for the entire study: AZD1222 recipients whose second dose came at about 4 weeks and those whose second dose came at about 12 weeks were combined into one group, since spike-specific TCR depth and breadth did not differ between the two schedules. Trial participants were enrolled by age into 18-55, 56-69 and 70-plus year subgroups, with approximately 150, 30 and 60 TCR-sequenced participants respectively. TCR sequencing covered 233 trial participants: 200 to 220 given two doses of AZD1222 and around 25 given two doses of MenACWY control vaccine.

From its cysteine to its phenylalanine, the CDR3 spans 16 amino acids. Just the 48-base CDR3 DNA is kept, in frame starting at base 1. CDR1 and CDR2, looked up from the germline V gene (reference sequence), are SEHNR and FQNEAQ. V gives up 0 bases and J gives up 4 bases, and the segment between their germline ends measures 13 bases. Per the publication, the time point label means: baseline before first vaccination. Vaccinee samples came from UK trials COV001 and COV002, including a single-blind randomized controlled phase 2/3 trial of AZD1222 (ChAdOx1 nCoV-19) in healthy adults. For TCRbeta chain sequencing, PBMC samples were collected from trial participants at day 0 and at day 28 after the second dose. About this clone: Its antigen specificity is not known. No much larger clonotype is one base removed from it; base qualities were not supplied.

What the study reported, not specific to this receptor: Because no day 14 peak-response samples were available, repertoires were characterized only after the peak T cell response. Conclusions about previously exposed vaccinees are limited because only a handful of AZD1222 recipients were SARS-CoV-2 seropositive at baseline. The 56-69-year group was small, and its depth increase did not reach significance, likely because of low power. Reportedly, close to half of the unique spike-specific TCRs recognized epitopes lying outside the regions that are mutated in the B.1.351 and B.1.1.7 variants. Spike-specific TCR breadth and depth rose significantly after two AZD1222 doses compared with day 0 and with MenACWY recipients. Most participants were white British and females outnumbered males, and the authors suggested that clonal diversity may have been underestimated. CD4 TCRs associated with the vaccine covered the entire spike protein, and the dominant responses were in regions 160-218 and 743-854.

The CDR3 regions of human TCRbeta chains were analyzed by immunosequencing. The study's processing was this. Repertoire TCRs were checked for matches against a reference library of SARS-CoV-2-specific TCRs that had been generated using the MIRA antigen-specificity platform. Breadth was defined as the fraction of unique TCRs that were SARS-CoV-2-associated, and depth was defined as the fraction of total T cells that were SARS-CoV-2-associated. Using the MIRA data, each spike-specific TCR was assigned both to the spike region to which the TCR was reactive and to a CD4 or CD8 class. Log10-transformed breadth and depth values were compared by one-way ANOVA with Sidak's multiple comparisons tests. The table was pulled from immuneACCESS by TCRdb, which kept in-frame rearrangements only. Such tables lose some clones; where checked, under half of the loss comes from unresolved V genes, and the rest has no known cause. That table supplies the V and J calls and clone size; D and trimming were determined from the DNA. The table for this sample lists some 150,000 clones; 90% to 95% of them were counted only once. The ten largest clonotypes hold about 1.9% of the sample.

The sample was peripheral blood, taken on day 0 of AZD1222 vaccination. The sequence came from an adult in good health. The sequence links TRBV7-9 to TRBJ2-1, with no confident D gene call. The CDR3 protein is CASSLATSRAYNEQFF. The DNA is TGTGCCAGCAGCTTAGCCACCTCACGGGCTTACAATGAGCAGTTCTTC.